This T cell receptor (beta chain) was identified during a study of cytomegalovirus exposure and HLA in healthy donors. The CDR3 sequence is 13 residues long. The V end lost 8 bases, the J end lost 8 bases, and 18 bases lay between the germline ends. Germline values: CDR1 SNHLY, CDR2 FYNNEI. The PCR contained 60 Vbeta and 13 Jbeta primers. Repertoires were generated with immunoSEQ multiplex PCR, while TCRdb's copy carries only in-frame clones and drops some. The sample records 110,000 to 150,000 clones, approximately 80% being singletons. J is TRBJ1-2 and V is TRBV2; D unresolved. Specimen: PBMCs. The sequence was collected from a male donor in good health and CMV-seronegative. DNA for the CDR3: TGTGCCAGCTCGGGAGGGTGGTCTGAGGGCTACACCTTC. Its protein is CASSGGWSEGYTF.